The 16 T cell receptor beta chains given below trace back to one sample, sequenced in a study of coeliac disease. Study findings and constraints: Active celiac intraepithelial and lamina propria samples had lower TRB and TRG clonality than control samples.

The assay was immunoSEQ multiplex PCR, and TCRdb's table has in-frame clones only and misses some. The table shows about 6,600 clones, with 68% occurring only once. No cognate antigen is known for these TCRs. Sequenced: lamina propria lymphocytes from the gut. These receptors came from a woman aged 18-29 years with active celiac disease.

The rearrangement links TRBV18 to TRBJ1-2; D is ambiguous. Deletions cut 3 bases from V and 6 bases from J, with 17 bases between. The CDR3 contains 15 residues. Germline-derived CDR1 and CDR2 are KGHSH and LQKENI. The CDR3 DNA follows: TGTGCCAGCTCACCCCAGATGTTGAGGGAGGATGGCTACACCTTC. Protein product: CASSPQMLREDGYTF.

This chain joins TRBV10-3 and TRBJ2-7, with 8 bases aligning to TRBD1. In germline, CDR1 is ENHRY, CDR2 SYGVKD. After removal of 7 bases from V and 4 bases from J, the junction contained 6 bases not matched to a gene. The CDR3 extends over 13 amino acids. CDR3 region: CAITGQGGYEQYF. In nucleotides, the CDR3 is TGTGCCATCACCGGACAGGGTGGGTACGAGCAGTACTTC.

The V call is TRBV5-1, the J call TRBJ2-5, with a tentative D call TRBD2 (6 bases). The germline V gene has CDR1 SGHRS and CDR2 YFSETQ. Trimming took 4 bases from V and 3 from J, leaving 16 bases between them. This CDR3 has 15 residues. The CDR3 region has the DNA TGCGCCAGCAGCCTTGACGGGAGAACCGAAGAGACCCAGTACTTC. Protein product: CASSLDGRTEETQYF.

The rearrangement joins TRBV5-1 to TRBJ2-1, with a tentative D call TRBD1 (5 bases). The V gene's germline CDR1 is SGHRS and CDR2 YFSETQ. Trimming took 2 bases from V and 4 from J, leaving 13 bases between them. The CDR3 sequence is 15 residues long. CDR3 region: CASSFSGAGYNEQFF. CDR3 in DNA: TGCGCCAGCAGCTTCTCTGGGGCAGGGTACAATGAGCAGTTCTTC.

The gene calls are TRBV5-6 and TRBJ2-3; 10 bases line up with TRBD2. The V gene's germline CDR1 is SGHDT and CDR2 YYEEEE. J lost 2 bases, V lost 5 bases, and 5 bases had no gene match. CDR3 length: 15 amino acids. Here the CDR3 DNA reads TGTGCCAGCAGAGGTAGCGGGGGGACCACAGATACGCAGTATTTT. It yields the protein CASRGSGGTTDTQYF.

J is TRBJ2-5 and V is TRBV6-6; 8 bases are a match to TRBD1. The CDR3 is 16 amino acids. V gave up 4 bases and J gave up 5 bases; unmatched junction bases: 12. Germline-derived CDR1 and CDR2 are MNHNY and SVGAGI (reference sequence). For the CDR3, the DNA is TGTGCCAGCAGTTCCAACCCTCGGACAGGGTGGGAGACCCAGTACTTC. Its translation is CASSSNPRTGWETQYF.

The CDR3 DNA is TGTGCCAGCAGCTTGGTGGGGGGGAGCTCCTACAATGAGCAGTTCTTC. Translated: CASSLVGGSSYNEQFF. The chain is built from TRBV5-6 and TRBJ2-1, with TRBD2 matching 7 bases. The CDR3 is 16 amino acids. The trim removed 0 bases at V and 0 bases at J, leaving 3 bases unmatched. CDR1 is SGHDT, CDR2 YYEEEE, per germline.

The chain combines TRBV6-1 with TRBJ2-2; a possible D gene is TRBD1 (6 bases). Germline loops: CDR1 MNHNS, CDR2 SASEGT. V lost 4 bases to trimming and J lost 4 bases, with 16 bases between them. CDR3 length equals 16 residues. CDR3 nucleotides: TGTGCCAGCAGTGGCAGGGGAGCCTGGGGCACCGGGGAGCTGTTTTTT. It translates to CASSGRGAWGTGELFF.

In its sample, this clone was seen a few times. The V call is TRBV12-2, the J call TRBJ2-1; the table names TRBD1, a call not compared with the DNA. TRBV12-2 is designated a pseudogene. The CDR3 sequence is 17 residues long. Here the CDR3 reads CASRLGALQRSYNEQFF. The DNA for the CDR3 is TGTGCAAGTCGCTTAGGGGCCCTACAAAGATCATACAATGAGCAGTTCTTC.

This clone came up a few times. The rearrangement joins TRBV2 to TRBJ1-5, with a weak D call TRBD1 (5 bases). Germline V CDR1 and CDR2: SNHLY, FYNNEI. CDR3 size: 13 residues. The V end lost 2 bases, the J end lost 6 bases, and 8 bases lay between the germline ends. CDR3 residues: CASSEQGGQPQHF. The CDR3 DNA reads TGTGCCAGCAGTGAACAGGGCGGTCAGCCCCAGCATTTT.

The chain has TRBV12-5 and TRBJ2-5; possibly TRBD1 for D (6 bases). CDR3 size: 15 residues. Per the germline V gene, CDR1 is LGHNT and CDR2 is FRNRAP. Trimming took 5 bases from V and 4 from J, leaving 17 bases between them. This chain's CDR3 is CASGPAGPTGETQYF. Here the CDR3 DNA reads TGTGCTAGTGGTCCTGCCGGACCGACAGGAGAGACCCAGTACTTC.

This clone is a singleton in its sample. DNA for the CDR3: TGTGCCAGCAGCCATAGGACAGGAGCATACTATGGCTACACCTTC. This encodes CASSHRTGAYYGYTF. The chain is built from TRBV7-6 and TRBJ1-2; TRBD1 agrees at 7 bases. This CDR3 contains 15 residues. The germline V gene encodes CDR1 SGHVS and CDR2 FNYEAQ. The V segment lost 5 bases and the J segment 3 bases; nucleotides outside the gene matches: 9.

The chain couples TRBV11-2 to TRBJ2-1, with D tentatively TRBD2 (6 bases). Deletions cut 5 bases from V and 5 bases from J, with 13 bases between. The V gene's germline CDR1 is SGHAT and CDR2 FQNNGV. This CDR3 is built from 14 residues. The DNA of the CDR3 is TGTGCCAGCAGCCCAGGGACTTTAAACAATGAGCAGTTCTTC. Translation: CASSPGTLNNEQFF.

This sequence joins TRBV2 and TRBJ1-2; D is perhaps TRBD1 (5 bases). This CDR3 contains 13 residues. Trimming took off 4 bases at V and 2 bases at J, with 8 bases between the two ends. CDR1 and CDR2 from the germline V gene are SNHLY and FYNNEI. CDR3 coding DNA: TGTGCCAGCAGTGCGGAGGGGAACTATGGCTACACCTTC. This gives the protein CASSAEGNYGYTF. The full variable domain, its missing parts supplied by reference TRBV2 and TRBJ1-2, is EPEVTQTPSHQVTQMGQEVILRCVPISNHLYFYWYRQILGQKVEFLVSFYNNEISEKSEIFDDQFSVERPDGSNFTLKIRSTKLEDSAMYFCASSAEGNYGYTFGSGTRLTVV.

The chain carries TRBV9 and TRBJ2-1; 7 positions agree with TRBD1. With V trimmed by 0 bases and J by 5 bases, 5 bases remained unmatched. The CDR3 has 15 amino acids. Looked up from germline, CDR1 is SGDLS and CDR2 is YYNGEE. CDR3 DNA sequence: TGTGCCAGCAGCGTAGGAGGGGGCCGGGACAATGAGCAGTTCTTC. Translated: CASSVGGGRDNEQFF.

The table lists this clone with a few counts. As DNA, the CDR3 is TGTGCCACCGGATGGACAGCTGGGACAGATACGCAGTATTTT. Translated, it gives CATGWTAGTDTQYF. The chain has TRBV6-6 and TRBJ2-3, with a possible D match to TRBD1 (6 bases). Germline-derived CDR1 and CDR2 are MNHNY and SVGAGI (reference sequence). V shed 10 bases and J shed 3 bases, with 17 bases lying between them. The CDR3 sequence is 14 residues long.